These 22 T cell receptor beta chains were sequenced from one sample in a study of shared clonotypes between healthy human individuals (dated by TCRdb to 2019 to 2021). Library creation used the immunoSEQ multiplex PCR assay. The immuneACCESS repertoire file appears here via TCRdb, limited to in-frame rearrangements. These files lack a portion of the clones; in checked studies, under half of the deficit traces to unresolved V genes, and the cause of the others is not known. This sample holds about 2 million clones; roughly 94% were observed only once. The ten most abundant clones make up more than 0.1% of the sample. The material sequenced was naive CD4+ T cells sorted from blood. Read against the paper, the sample's cell subset or site label means: CD45RA+ positively selected. These receptors all come from a man aged 18-30 years in good health.

The chain uses TRBV29-1 and TRBJ2-1; weak D call: TRBD2 (5 bases). Per germline, CDR1 SQVTM and CDR2 ANQGSEA. CDR3 length: 13 residues. Trimming shortened V by 4 bases and J by 7 bases, and 14 bases separated the two germline ends. CDR3 protein: CSVAGIRQNEQFF. In nucleotides, the CDR3 is TGCAGCGTTGCCGGGATAAGGCAGAATGAGCAGTTCTTC.

V gene TRBV29-1 combines with J gene TRBJ2-2; D gene uncertain. V lost 0 bases, J lost 0 bases, and 11 bases lay in between. Germline-derived CDR1 and CDR2 are SQVTM and ANQGSEA. CDR3 length: 16 residues. DNA for the CDR3: TGCAGCGTTGAAGAACGTCGGAACGCGAACACCGGGGAGCTGTTTTTT. This encodes CSVEERRNANTGELFF.

The CDR3 is CASSVAAGANVLTF. In nucleotides, the CDR3 is TGTGCCAGCAGCGTAGCGGCTGGGGCCAACGTCCTGACTTTC. The rearrangement joins TRBV9 to TRBJ2-6; D is unresolved. The ends were cut back, 0 bases at V and 2 bases at J, with 3 bases in the middle. CDR1 SGDLS and CDR2 YYNGEE come from the germline V gene. This CDR3 comprises 14 residues.

The rearrangement links TRBV27 to TRBJ2-7; weak D call: TRBD2 (6 bases). In germline, CDR1 is MNHEY, CDR2 SMNVEV (reference sequence). CDR3 length: 14 residues. V was clipped by 5 bases and J by 2 bases, with 13 bases between them. CDR3 region: CASSPSSAAYEQYF. The CDR3 coding sequence is TGTGCCAGCAGTCCATCTAGCGCAGCCTACGAGCAGTACTTC.

This clone was detected only once. Other DNA sequences in this specimen translate into the identical CDR3. V usage is TRBV18 and J usage is TRBJ1-5; unclear D gene. V dropped 1 base and J dropped 4 bases, with 8 bases sitting between them. The CDR3 totals 14 residues. Germline CDR1 KGHSH, CDR2 LQKENI. The CDR3 DNA follows: TGTGCCAGCTCACCACGTGGAGGGAATCAGCCCCAGCATTTT. This gives the protein CASSPRGGNQPQHF.

This chain connects TRBV4-1 to TRBJ2-1; D ambiguous. This CDR3 has 14 amino acids. Germline V gives CDR1 MGHRA, CDR2 YSYEKL. Trimming shortened V by 1 base and J by 10 bases, and 14 bases separated the two germline ends. CDR3 nucleotides: TGCGCCAGCAGCCAAGTTTCTAGGATCGGAGAGCAGTTCTTC. Translated, it gives CASSQVSRIGEQFF.

V is TRBV11-2 and J is TRBJ1-1; no clear D gene. This CDR3 region has 14 residues. The germline V and J ends were trimmed by 5 bases and 0 bases, with 10 bases remaining between them. From germline, CDR1 is SGHAT and CDR2 FQNNGV. In nucleotides, the CDR3 is TGTGCCAGCAGCCTACAACTTATGAACACTGAAGCTTTCTTT. This translates into CASSLQLMNTEAFF.

There are a few counts of this clone. This chain uses TRBV2 with TRBJ1-5, with D maybe TRBD1 (6 bases). V was trimmed by 6 bases and J by 0 bases, leaving 12 bases between them. The germline V gene has CDR1 SNHLY and CDR2 FYNNEI. The CDR3 contains 15 residues. Written as DNA, the CDR3 is TGTGCCAGCAGCAGGTGGACAGATAGCAATCAGCCCCAGCATTTT. Amino acids: CASSRWTDSNQPQHF.

The chain is built from TRBV4-1 and TRBJ2-7, with 11 positions matching TRBD2. J gave up 2 bases and V 1 base, and 13 bases lay outside the gene matches. This CDR3 is 19 amino acids long. Looked up from germline, CDR1 is MGHRA and CDR2 is YSYEKL. CDR3 in amino acids: CASSQGLARTSGGAYEQYF. Written as DNA, the CDR3 is TGCGCCAGCAGCCAAGGTTTGGCTCGTACTAGCGGGGGTGCCTACGAGCAGTACTTC.

The CDR3 sequence: CASSSSGLADPYEQYF. DNA of the CDR3: TGTGCCAGCAGTTCCTCGGGACTAGCGGATCCCTACGAGCAGTACTTC. The chain links TRBV28 to TRBJ2-7; 11 bases are shared with TRBD2. V lost 4 bases and J lost 2; bases outside the gene matches: 7. Germline lookup yields CDR1 MDHEN and CDR2 SYDVKM. The CDR3 extends over 16 amino acids.

The chain couples TRBV5-1 to TRBJ2-2; no definite D call. This CDR3 contains 15 residues. Per the germline V gene, CDR1 is SGHRS and CDR2 is YFSETQ. With 0 bases removed from V and 0 bases from J, the gap between germline ends came to 6 bases. CDR3 nucleotide sequence: TGCGCCAGCAGCTTGGTCAAGTCGAACACCGGGGAGCTGTTTTTT. It yields the protein CASSLVKSNTGELFF.

CDR3 residues: CASSPAAGQKETQYF. The CDR3 bases are TGTGCCAGCAGCCCAGCCGCGGGACAAAAAGAGACCCAGTACTTC. This chain uses TRBV28 with TRBJ2-5; D assignment may be TRBD1 or TRBD2 (6 bases each). Trimming took off 6 bases at V and 3 bases at J, with 17 bases between the two ends. Germline CDR1 MDHEN, CDR2 SYDVKM. CDR3 size: 15 residues.

The chain carries TRBV9 and TRBJ2-4; 8 bases are shared with TRBD1. This CDR3 comprises 15 residues. The ends lost 2 bases at V and 7 bases at J; junction bases unmatched: 8. CDR1 SGDLS and CDR2 YYNGEE come from the germline V gene. This CDR3 reads CASSVDGQGTNIQYF. CDR3 bases: TGTGCCAGCAGCGTGGATGGACAGGGAACGAACATTCAGTACTTC. Complete variable domain (other parts from reference TRBV9 and TRBJ2-4): DSGVTQTPKHLITATGQRVTLRCSPRSGDLSVYWYQQSLDQGLQFLIQYYNGEERAKGNILERFSAQQFPDLHSELNLSSLELGDSALYFCASSVDGQGTNIQYFGAGTRLSVL.

With regard to this clone: Other DNA sequences in the sample encode the same CDR3. V is TRBV11-2 and J is TRBJ2-3, with D perhaps TRBD1 (6 bases). V was cut by 5 bases and J by 0 bases, with 15 bases left in between. CDR1 is SGHAT, CDR2 FQNNGV, per germline. This CDR3 comprises 16 residues. The DNA for the CDR3 is TGTGCCAGCAGCCTTGTGGCAGGGGCTAGCACAGATACGCAGTATTTT. Protein: CASSLVAGASTDTQYF.

The rearrangement uses TRBV5-4 and TRBJ1-6; unclear D gene. Germline V gene lookup returns CDR1 SGHNT and CDR2 YYREEE (reference sequence). V was clipped by 3 bases and J by 0 bases, with 10 bases between them. The CDR3 length is 16 residues. The CDR3 sequence: CASSSESSSYNSPLHF. The DNA for the CDR3 is TGTGCCAGCAGCTCGGAGTCAAGCTCCTATAATTCACCCCTCCACTTT.

This rearrangement joins TRBV5-1 to TRBJ2-4; perhaps TRBD1 as D (6 bases). Germline V lookup: CDR1 SGHRS, CDR2 YFSETQ. The CDR3 runs to 14 residues. V lost 5 bases, J lost 9 bases, and 18 bases lay in between. CDR3 amino acids: CASRETGTFGIQYF. The CDR3 DNA follows: TGCGCCAGCAGAGAGACAGGCACGTTTGGCATTCAGTACTTC.

The genes are TRBV18 and TRBJ1-2; D possibly corresponds to TRBD1 (6 bases). The CDR3 covers 13 residues. The V and J ends lost 3 bases and 8 bases respectively, with 13 bases between them. Germline lookup yields CDR1 KGHSH and CDR2 LQKENI. The CDR3 is CASSPNSGDGYTF. The CDR3 DNA reads as TGTGCCAGCTCACCGAACTCAGGGGACGGCTACACCTTC.

The V gene is TRBV9, the J gene TRBJ2-1, with a weak D call TRBD1 (5 bases). The germline V gene encodes CDR1 SGDLS and CDR2 YYNGEE. The ends were cut back, 3 bases at V and 9 bases at J, with 10 bases in the middle. The CDR3 loop spans 12 amino acids. The CDR3 coding sequence is TGTGCCAGCAGCGAGGGGATTGGTGAGCAGTTCTTC. It specifies CASSEGIGEQFF. The whole variable domain, remainder taken from reference TRBV9 and TRBJ2-1, is DSGVTQTPKHLITATGQRVTLRCSPRSGDLSVYWYQQSLDQGLQFLIQYYNGEERAKGNILERFSAQQFPDLHSELNLSSLELGDSALYFCASSEGIGEQFFGPGTRLTVL.

The gene calls are TRBV7-2 and TRBJ2-3, with TRBD2 as a possible D gene (6 bases). Germline V gene lookup returns CDR1 SGHTA and CDR2 FQGNSA. The CDR3 totals 14 residues. Trimming left V 5 bases short and J 5 bases short, with 14 bases between. The CDR3, as DNA: TGTGCCAGCAGCGCGGGACCGAGGGGAGATACGCAGTATTTT. Residues: CASSAGPRGDTQYF. Full variable domain (missing parts from reference TRBV7-2 and TRBJ2-3): GAGVSQSPSNKVTEKGKDVELRCDPISGHTALYWYRQSLGQGLEFLIYFQGNSAPDKSGLPSDRFSAERTGGSVSTLTIQRTQQEDSAVYLCASSAGPRGDTQYFGPGTRLTVL.

This clone has just one count. The chain joins TRBV7-3 to TRBJ2-1; 9 nucleotides match TRBD1. With 5 bases clipped from V and 6 bases from J, the junction kept 5 bases outside the gene matches. The CDR3 is made up of 14 amino acids. CDR1 SGHTA and CDR2 FQGTGA come from the germline V gene. CDR3 region: CASSGGTGLNEQFF. CDR3 DNA: TGTGCCAGCAGCGGGGGGACAGGGCTCAATGAGCAGTTCTTC.

The genes are TRBV7-2 and TRBJ2-1; maybe TRBD2 (5 bases). Trimming stripped 6 bases from V and 8 bases from J, with 14 bases between. There are 13 residues in the CDR3. Germline V gives CDR1 SGHTA, CDR2 FQGNSA. The CDR3 nucleotides are TGTGCCAGCAGTTCTAGGTGGAGGTATGAGCAGTTCTTC. This gives the protein CASSSRWRYEQFF.

This chain uses TRBV10-3 with TRBJ1-4; possibly TRBD1 for D (5 bases). The CDR3 contains 13 residues. With 6 bases removed from V and 5 bases from J, the gap between germline ends came to 10 bases. Germline V gene lookup returns CDR1 ENHRY and CDR2 SYGVKD. CDR3 in amino acids: CAIRSGVNEKLFF. CDR3 nucleotides: TGTGCCATCAGGTCGGGGGTGAATGAAAAACTGTTTTTT.